Given below is one TCR beta chain in context. As yet, its antigen is unknown. Under the authors' procedure: Counting gave a median of around 90,000 TCRs per sample, with values ranging from about 23,224 to 700,000. TCRdb fed the RACE reads into MiXCR, producing one record per CDR3 protein. TCRdb's processing, not the study's, gives the V and J calls here. The data hold around 150,000 distinct CDR3 sequences, with about 14% observed a single time. The CDR3 is 13 residues long. Germline V lookup: CDR1 LGHNA, CDR2 YNFKEQ. V was pared by 3 bases and J by 6 bases, with 4 bases of the junction left unmatched. The time point: patch test 1, 2 weeks after DPC sensitization. The treatment was: therapeutic diphenylcyclopropenone sensitization with weekly scalp DPC. This record belongs to a study of human T cells and chemical hapten exposure. In the study overall: Patients, chiefly female, had alopecia areata, totalis or universalis.

Study-level results: Compared to controls, expanded TCRs made significantly more large clusters of similar CDR3s.

This clonotype was obtained from a woman in her twenties or thirties with alopecia areata. Some clones in this sample may be carry-over from other donors' samples. The sequencing used whole blood, collected in connection with sensitization to the hapten diphenylcyclopropenone (DPC). The chain carries TRBV4-2 and TRBJ1-2; 7 bases agree with TRBD1. The CDR3 is CASSHRQGDGYTF. CDR3 in DNA: TGTGCCAGCAGCCACCGACAGGGAGATGGCTACACCTTC.